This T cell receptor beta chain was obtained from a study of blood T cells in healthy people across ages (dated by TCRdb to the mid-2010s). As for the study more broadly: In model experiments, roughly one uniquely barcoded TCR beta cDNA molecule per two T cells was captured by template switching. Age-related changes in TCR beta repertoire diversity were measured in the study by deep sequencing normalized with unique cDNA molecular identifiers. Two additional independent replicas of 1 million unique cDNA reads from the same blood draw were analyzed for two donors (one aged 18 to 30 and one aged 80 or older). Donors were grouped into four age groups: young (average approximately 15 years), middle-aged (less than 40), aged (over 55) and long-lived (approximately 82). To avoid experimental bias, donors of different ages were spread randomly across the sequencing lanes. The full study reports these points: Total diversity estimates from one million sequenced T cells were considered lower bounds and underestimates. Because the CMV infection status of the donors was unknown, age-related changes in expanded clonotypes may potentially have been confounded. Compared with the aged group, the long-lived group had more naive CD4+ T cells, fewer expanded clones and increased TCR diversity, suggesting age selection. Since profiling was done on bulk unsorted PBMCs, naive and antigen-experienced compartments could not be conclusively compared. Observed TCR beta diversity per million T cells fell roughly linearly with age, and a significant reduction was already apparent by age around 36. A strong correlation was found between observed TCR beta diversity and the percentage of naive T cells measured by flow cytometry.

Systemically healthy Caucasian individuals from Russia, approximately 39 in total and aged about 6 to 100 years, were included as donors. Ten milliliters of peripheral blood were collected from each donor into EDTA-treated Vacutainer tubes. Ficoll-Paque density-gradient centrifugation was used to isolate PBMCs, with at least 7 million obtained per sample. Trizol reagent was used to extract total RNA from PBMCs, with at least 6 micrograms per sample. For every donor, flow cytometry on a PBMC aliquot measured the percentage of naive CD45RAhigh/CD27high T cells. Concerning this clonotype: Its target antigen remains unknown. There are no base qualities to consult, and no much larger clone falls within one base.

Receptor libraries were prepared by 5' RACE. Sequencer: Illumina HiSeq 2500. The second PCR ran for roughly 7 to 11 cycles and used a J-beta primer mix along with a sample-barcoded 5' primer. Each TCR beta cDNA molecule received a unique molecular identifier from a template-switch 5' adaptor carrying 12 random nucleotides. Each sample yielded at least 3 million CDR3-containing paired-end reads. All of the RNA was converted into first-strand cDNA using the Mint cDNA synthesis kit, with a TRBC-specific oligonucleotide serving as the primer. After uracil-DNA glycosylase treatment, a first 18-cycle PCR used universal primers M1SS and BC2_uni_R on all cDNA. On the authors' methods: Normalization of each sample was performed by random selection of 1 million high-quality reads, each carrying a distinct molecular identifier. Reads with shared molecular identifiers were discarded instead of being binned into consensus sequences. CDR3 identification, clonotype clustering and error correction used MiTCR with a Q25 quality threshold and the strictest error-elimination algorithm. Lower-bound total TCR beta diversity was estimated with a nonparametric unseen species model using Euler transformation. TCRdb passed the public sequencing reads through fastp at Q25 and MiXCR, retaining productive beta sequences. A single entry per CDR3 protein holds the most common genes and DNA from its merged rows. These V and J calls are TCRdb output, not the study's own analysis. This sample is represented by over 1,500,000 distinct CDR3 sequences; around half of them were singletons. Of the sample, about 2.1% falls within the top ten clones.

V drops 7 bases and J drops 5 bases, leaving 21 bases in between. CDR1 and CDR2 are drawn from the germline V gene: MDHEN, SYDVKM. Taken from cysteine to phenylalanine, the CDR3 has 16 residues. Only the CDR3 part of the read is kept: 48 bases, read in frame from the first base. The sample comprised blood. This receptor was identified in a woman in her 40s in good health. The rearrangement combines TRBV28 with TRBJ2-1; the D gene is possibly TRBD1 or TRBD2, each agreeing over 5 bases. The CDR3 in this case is CASIPLGVTPNNEQFF. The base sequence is TGTGCCAGCATTCCCCTGGGGGTAACCCCAAACAATGAGCAGTTCTTC.